This entry features one T cell receptor beta chain sequence. This sample stems from a study of blood T cells in healthy people across ages. The CDR3 covers 15 residues. Germline CDR1 reads SNHLY; CDR2 reads FYNNEI. The V end lost 4 bases, the J end lost 1 base, and 13 bases lay between the germline ends. Alongside a J-beta primer mix, a sample-barcoded 5' primer served in a second PCR lasting about 6 to 12 cycles. TCRdb processed the 5' RACE reads anew with MiXCR; each CDR3 protein has one entry. The sample shows some 760,000 distinct CDR3 sequences, 25% of them seen only once. These data were also filed under a second study, of T cells of mothers and their children.

The source of this sequence is a boy aged 5-17 years in good health. The source material was blood. The chain carries TRBV2 and TRBJ2-5, with D perhaps TRBD1 or TRBD2 (5 bases each). The chain's CDR3 is CASSAVPGPQETQYF. The CDR3 DNA is TGTGCCAGCAGTGCGGTACCGGGACCCCAAGAGACCCAGTACTTC.